These T cell receptor beta chains were read from a single sample in a study of cytomegalovirus exposure and HLA in healthy donors. Generated by immunoSEQ multiplex PCR, the TCRdb table keeps only in-frame clones and is missing some. The top ten hold about 6% of the sample, which has approximately 110,000 clones, over 70% seen once. The sequenced sample consisted of PBMCs. All receptors come from a male donor in good health and CMV-seronegative. Both conserved end residues are part of each CDR3. Each record gives: J gene, D gene, V gene, clone size, CDR3 protein, CDR3 DNA. D genes are given only for firm matches. Size values are once, few and many counts, or a class for expanded clones, and some rows have none.

TRBJ2-7 | TRBD1 | TRBV29-1 | - | CSVDRGDYEQYF | TGCAGCGTCGACAGGGGGGACTACGAGCAGTACTTC
TRBJ2-1 | TRBD2 | TRBV15 | - | CATSLMGGRGYEQFF | TGTGCCACCAGCCTTATGGGCGGGAGAGGCTATGAGCAGTTCTTC
TRBJ2-1 | TRBD2 | TRBV19 | - | CASRAGALYNEQFF | TGTGCCAGTAGAGCGGGAGCTCTCTACAATGAGCAGTTCTTC
TRBJ2-7 | - | TRBV28 | once | CASRRVTGYEQYF | TGTGCCAGCAGGCGGGTTACTGGGTACGAGCAGTACTTC
TRBJ1-4 | - | TRBV4-2 | - | CASSQDRREKLFF | TGTGCCAGCAGCCAAGATCGCAGGGAAAAACTGTTTTTT
TRBJ1-1 | - | TRBV2 | - | CVTGTDRTEAFF | TGTGTCACCGGGACCGACAGGACTGAAGCTTTCTTT
TRBJ2-5 | TRBD2 | TRBV4-3 | - | CASSQNSWREETQYF | TGCGCCAGCAGCCAAAATAGTTGGCGGGAGGAGACCCAGTACTTC
TRBJ2-1 | - | TRBV11-2 | - | CASSLVRGDRYNEQFF | TGTGCCAGCAGCTTAGTTAGGGGGGACAGATACAATGAGCAGTTCTTC
TRBJ2-4 | - | TRBV11-2 | once | CASSLVSGVFDIQYF | TGTGCCAGCAGCTTAGTCTCAGGGGTGTTCGACATTCAGTACTTC
TRBJ2-7 | TRBD2 | TRBV5-1 | - | CASSLGGAGGNEQYF | TGCGCCAGCAGCTTGGGGGGAGCGGGAGGCAACGAGCAGTACTTC
TRBJ2-7 | TRBD2 | TRBV30 | - | CAWSALLGGRAYEQYF | TGTGCCTGGAGTGCACTCTTAGGAGGGAGGGCCTACGAGCAGTACTTC
TRBJ2-1 | TRBD2 | TRBV30 | - | CAWVPGLAGDPSMNEQFF | TGTGCCTGGGTTCCGGGACTAGCGGGAGACCCTTCTATGAATGAGCAGTTCTTC
TRBJ1-2 | - | TRBV19 | - | CASSHTGGSSFSYTF | TGTGCCAGTAGTCATACCGGGGGTTCAAGCTTTAGCTACACCTTC
TRBJ1-2 | - | TRBV6-1 | once | CASSEQGNYGYTF | TGTGCCAGCAGTGAACAGGGGAACTATGGCTACACCTTC
TRBJ1-5 | - | TRBV7-8 | - | CASSLARSYQGQPQHF | TGTGCCAGCAGCTTAGCGAGGTCATACCAAGGTCAGCCCCAGCATTTT